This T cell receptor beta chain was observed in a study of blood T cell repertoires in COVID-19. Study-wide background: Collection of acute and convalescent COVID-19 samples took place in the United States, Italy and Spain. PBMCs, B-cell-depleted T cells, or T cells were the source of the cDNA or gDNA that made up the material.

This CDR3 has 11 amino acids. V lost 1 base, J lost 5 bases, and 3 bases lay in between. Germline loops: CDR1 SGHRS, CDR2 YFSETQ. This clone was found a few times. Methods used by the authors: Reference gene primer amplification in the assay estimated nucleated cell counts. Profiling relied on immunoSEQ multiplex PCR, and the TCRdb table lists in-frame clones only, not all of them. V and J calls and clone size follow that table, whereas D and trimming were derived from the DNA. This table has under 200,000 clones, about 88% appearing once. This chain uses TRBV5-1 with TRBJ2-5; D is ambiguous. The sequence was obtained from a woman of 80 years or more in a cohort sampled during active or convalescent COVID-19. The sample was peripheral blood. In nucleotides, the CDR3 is TGCGCCAGCAGCTTGTCGGAGACCCAGTACTTC. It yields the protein CASSLSETQYF.